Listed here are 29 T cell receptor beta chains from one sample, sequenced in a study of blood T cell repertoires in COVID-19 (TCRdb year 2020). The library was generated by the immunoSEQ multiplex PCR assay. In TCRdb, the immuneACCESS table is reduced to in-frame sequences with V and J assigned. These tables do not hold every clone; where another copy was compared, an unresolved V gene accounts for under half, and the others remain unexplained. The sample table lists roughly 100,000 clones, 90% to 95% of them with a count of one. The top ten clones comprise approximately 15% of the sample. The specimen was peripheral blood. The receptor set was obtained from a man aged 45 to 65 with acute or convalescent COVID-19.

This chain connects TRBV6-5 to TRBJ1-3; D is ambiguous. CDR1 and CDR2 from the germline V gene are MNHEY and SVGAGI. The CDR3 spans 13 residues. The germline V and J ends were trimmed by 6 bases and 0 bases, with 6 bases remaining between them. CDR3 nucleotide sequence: TGTGCCAGCAGAATATCCTCTGGAAACACCATATATTTT. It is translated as CASRISSGNTIYF.

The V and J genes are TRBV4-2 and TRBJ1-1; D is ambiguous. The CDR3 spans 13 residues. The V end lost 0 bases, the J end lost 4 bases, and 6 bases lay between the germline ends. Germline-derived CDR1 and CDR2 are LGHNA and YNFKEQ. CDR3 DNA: TGTGCCAGCAGCCAAGATTTAATCACTGAAGCTTTCTTT. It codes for CASSQDLITEAFF.

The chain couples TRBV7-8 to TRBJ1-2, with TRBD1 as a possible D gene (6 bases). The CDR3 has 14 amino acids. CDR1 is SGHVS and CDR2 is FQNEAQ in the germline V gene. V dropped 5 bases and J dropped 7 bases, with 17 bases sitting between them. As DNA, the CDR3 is TGTGCCAGCAGCCACAGGGAAGGGATGGTTGGCTACACCTTC. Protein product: CASSHREGMVGYTF.

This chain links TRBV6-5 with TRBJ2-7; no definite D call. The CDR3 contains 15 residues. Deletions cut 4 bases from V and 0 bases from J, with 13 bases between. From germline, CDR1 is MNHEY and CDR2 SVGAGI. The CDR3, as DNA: TGTGCCAGCAGTTGGGTGGCATCTAGCTCCTACGAGCAGTACTTC. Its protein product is CASSWVASSSYEQYF.

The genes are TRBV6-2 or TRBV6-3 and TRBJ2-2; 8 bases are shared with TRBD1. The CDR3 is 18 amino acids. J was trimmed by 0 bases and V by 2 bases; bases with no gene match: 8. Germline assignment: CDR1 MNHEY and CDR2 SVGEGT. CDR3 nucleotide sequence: TGTGCCAGCAGTTACATGGACAGGGCCGACGCGAACACCGGGGAGCTGTTTTTT. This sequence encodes CASSYMDRADANTGELFF.

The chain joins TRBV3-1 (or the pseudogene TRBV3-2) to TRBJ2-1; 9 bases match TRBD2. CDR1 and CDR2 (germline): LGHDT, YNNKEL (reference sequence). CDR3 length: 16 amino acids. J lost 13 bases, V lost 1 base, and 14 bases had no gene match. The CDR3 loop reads CASSQAGGSGGKTQFF. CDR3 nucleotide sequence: TGTGCCAGCAGCCAAGCTGGAGGTAGCGGGGGCAAGACCCAGTTCTTC.

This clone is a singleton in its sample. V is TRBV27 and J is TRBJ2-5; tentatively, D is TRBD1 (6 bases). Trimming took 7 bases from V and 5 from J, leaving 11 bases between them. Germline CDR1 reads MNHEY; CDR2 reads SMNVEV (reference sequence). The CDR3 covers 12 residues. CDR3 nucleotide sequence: TGTGCCAGCAAAACAGGGACGGAGACCCAGTACTTC. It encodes CASKTGTETQYF.

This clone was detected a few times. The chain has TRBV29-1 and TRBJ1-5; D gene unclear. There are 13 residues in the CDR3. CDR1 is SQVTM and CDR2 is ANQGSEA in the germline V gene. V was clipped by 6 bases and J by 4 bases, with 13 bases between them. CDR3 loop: CSVGGGPNQPQHF. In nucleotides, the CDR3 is TGCAGCGTCGGCGGCGGCCCTAATCAGCCCCAGCATTTT.

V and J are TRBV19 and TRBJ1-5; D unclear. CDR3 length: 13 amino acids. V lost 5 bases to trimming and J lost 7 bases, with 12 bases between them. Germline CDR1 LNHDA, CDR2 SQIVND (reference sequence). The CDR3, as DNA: TGTGCCAGTAGTGGTCAGCGGCCCCAGCCCCAGCATTTT. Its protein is CASSGQRPQPQHF.

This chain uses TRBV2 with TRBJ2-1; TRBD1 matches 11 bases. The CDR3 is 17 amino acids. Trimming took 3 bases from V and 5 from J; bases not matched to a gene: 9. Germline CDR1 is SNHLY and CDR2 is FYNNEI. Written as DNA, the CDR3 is TGTGCCAGCAGTGACCCGCCTGGACAGGGGGCCCACAATGAGCAGTTCTTC. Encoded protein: CASSDPPGQGAHNEQFF.

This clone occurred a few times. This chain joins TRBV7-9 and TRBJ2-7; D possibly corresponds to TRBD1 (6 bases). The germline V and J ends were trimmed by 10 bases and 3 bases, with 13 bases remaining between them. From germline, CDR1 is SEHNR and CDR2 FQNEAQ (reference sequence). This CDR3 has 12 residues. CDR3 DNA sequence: TGTGCCACAAGAGACAGGTACTACGAGCAGTACTTC. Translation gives CATRDRYYEQYF. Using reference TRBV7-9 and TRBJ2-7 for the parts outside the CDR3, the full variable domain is DTGVSQNPRHKITKRGQNVTFRCDPISEHNRLYWYRQTLGQGPEFLTYFQNEAQLEKSRLLSDRFSAERPKGSFSTLEIQRTEQGDSAMYLCATRDRYYEQYFGPGTRLTVT.

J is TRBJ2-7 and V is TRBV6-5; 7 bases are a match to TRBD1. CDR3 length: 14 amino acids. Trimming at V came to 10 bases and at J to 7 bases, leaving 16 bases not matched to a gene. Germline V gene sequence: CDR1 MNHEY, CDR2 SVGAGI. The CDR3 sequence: CATNRWDSGQEQYF. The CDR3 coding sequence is TGTGCCACCAACCGATGGGACAGCGGACAGGAGCAGTACTTC.

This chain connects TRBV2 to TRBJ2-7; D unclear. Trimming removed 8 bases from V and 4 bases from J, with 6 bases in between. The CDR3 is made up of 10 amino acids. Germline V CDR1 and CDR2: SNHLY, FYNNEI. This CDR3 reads CASLLYEQYF. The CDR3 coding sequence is TGTGCCAGCCTGTTATACGAGCAGTACTTC.

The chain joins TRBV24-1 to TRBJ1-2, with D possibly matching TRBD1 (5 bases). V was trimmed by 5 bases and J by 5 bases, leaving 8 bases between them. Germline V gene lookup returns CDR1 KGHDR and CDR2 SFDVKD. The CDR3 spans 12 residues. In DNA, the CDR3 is TGTGCCACCAGTGGCGACAGTTATGGCTACACCTTC. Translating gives CATSGDSYGYTF.

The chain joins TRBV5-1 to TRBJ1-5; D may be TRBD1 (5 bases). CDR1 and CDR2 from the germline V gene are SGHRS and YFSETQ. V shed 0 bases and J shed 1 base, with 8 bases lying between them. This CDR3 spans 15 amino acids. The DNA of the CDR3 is TGCGCCAGCAGCTTGGCCGGGGGGAGCAATCAGCCCCAGCATTTT. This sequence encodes CASSLAGGSNQPQHF.

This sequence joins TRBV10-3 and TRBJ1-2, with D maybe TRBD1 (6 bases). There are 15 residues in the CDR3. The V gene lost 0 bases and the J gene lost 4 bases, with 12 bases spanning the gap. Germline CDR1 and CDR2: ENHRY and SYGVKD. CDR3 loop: CAISESVGASYGYTF. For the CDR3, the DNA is TGTGCCATCAGTGAGTCGGTGGGGGCCTCCTATGGCTACACCTTC.

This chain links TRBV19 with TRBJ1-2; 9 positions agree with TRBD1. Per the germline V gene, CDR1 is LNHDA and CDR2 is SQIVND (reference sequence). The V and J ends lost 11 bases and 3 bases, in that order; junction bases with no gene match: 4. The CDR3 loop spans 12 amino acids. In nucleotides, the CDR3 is TGTGCCGGGTGGACAGGGGACTATGGCTACACCTTC. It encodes CAGWTGDYGYTF.

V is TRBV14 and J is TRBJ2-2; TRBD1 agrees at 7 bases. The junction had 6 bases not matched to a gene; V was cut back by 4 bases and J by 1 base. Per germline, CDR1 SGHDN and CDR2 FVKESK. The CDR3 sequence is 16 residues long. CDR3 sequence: CASSLSRTGNTGELFF. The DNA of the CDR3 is TGTGCCAGCAGCCTGTCCAGGACAGGGAACACCGGGGAGCTGTTTTTT.

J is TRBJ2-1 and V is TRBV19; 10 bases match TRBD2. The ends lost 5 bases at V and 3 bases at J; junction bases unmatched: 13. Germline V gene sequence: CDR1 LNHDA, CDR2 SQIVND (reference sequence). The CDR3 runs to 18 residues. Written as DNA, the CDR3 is TGTGCCAGTAGTTCAACCCCCTCACTAGCGGGGATCTACAATGAGCAGTTCTTC. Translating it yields CASSSTPSLAGIYNEQFF. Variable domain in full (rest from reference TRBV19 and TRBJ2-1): DGGITQSPKYLFRKEGQNVTLSCEQNLNHDAMYWYRQDPGQGLRLIYYSQIVNDFQKGDIAEGYSVSREKKESFPLTVTSAQKNPTAFYLCASSSTPSLAGIYNEQFFGPGTRLTVL.

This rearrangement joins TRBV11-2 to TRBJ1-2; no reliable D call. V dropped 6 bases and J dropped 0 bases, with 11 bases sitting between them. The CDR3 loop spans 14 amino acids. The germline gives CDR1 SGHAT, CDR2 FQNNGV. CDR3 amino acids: CASSQRVSNYGYTF. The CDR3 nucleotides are TGTGCCAGCAGTCAGAGGGTCTCTAACTATGGCTACACCTTC.

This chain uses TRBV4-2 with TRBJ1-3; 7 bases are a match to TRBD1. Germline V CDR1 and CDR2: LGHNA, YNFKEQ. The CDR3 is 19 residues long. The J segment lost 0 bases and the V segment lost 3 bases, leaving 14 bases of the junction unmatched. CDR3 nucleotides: TGTGCCAGCAGCCAGCAAGTCGGGACAGCGAGTTCCTCTGGAAACACCATATATTTT. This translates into CASSQQVGTASSSGNTIYF.

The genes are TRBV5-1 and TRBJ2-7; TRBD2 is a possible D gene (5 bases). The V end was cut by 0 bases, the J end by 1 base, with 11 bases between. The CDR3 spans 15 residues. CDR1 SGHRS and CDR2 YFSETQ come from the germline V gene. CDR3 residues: CASSLGGVSSYEQYF. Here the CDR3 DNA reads TGCGCCAGCAGCTTGGGGGGAGTCTCATCCTACGAGCAGTACTTC.

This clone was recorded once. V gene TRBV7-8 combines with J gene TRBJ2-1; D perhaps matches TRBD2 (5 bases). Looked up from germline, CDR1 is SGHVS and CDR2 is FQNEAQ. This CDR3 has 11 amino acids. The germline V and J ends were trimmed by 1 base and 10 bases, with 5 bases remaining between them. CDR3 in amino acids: CASSLVAEQFF. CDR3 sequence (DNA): TGTGCCAGCAGCTTAGTAGCGGAGCAGTTCTTC. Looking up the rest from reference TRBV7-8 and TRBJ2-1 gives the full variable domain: GAGVSQSPRYKVAKRGQDVALRCDPISGHVSLFWYQQALGQGPEFLTYFQNEAQLDKSGLPSDRFFAERPEGSVSTLKIQRTQQEDSAVYLCASSLVAEQFFGPGTRLTVL.

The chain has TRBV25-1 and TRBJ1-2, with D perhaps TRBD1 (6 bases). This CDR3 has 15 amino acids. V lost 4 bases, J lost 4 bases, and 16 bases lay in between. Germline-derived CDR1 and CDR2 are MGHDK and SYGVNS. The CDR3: CASSATTGSFYGYTF. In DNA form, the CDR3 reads TGTGCCAGCAGTGCGACGACAGGAAGCTTCTATGGCTACACCTTC.

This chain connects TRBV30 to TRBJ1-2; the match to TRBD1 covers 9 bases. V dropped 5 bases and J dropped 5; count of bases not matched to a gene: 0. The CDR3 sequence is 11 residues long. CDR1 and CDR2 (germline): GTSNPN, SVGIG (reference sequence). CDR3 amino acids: CAWGQGYGYTF. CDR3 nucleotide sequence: TGTGCCTGGGGACAGGGGTATGGCTACACCTTC.

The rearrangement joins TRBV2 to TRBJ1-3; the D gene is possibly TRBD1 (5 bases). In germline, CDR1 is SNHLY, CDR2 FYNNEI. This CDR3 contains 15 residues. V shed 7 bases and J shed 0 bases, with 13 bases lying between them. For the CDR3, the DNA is TGTGCCAGCAATGGGGCCGCTTACTCTGGAAACACCATATATTTT. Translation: CASNGAAYSGNTIYF.

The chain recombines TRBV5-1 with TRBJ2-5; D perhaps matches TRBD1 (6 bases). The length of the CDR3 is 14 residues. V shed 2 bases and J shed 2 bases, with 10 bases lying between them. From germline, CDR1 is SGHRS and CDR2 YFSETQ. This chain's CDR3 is CASSFGTHQETQYF. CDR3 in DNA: TGCGCCAGCAGCTTCGGGACACATCAAGAGACCCAGTACTTC.

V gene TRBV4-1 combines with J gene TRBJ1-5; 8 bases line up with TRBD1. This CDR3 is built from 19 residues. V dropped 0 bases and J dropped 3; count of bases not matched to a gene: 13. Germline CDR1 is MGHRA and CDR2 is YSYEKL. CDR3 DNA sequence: TGCGCCAGCAGCCAAGAAACACCACAGGGGGTCGCCAACAATCAGCCCCAGCATTTT. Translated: CASSQETPQGVANNQPQHF.

CDR3 in amino acids: CASSLAGTGSAGNTIYF. CDR3 DNA: TGCGCCAGCAGCTTGGCGGGGACAGGGTCGGCCGGAAACACCATATATTTT. This sequence joins TRBV5-1 and TRBJ1-3; 9 positions agree with TRBD1. Trimming cost V 0 bases and J 4 bases; bases outside gene matches: 8. The germline CDR1 and CDR2 sequences are SGHRS and YFSETQ. The CDR3 runs 17 residues.